This entry features one TCR beta chain sequence. This specimen belongs to a study of control samples from healthy donors and cancer patients. Method: immunoSEQ multiplex PCR; TCRdb's copy keeps in-frame clones and lacks some. Of 100,000 to 120,000 clones listed, approximately 80% are singletons. The sample taken for sequencing was blood. This receptor was obtained from a man between 18 and 29 years old in good health.

DNA of the CDR3: TGTGCCAGCAGCTTGCGGAAAGGGGGCGCAAAAACCCATTATCATTATGGCTACACCTTC. Translated: CASSLRKGGAKTHYHYGYTF. The V and J genes are TRBV5-4 and TRBJ1-2; TRBD1 aligns across 7 bases. The germline CDR1 and CDR2 sequences are SGHNT and YYREEE (reference sequence). V trimming: 1 base; J trimming: 5 bases; junction bases outside the gene matches: 23. The CDR3 loop spans 20 amino acids.